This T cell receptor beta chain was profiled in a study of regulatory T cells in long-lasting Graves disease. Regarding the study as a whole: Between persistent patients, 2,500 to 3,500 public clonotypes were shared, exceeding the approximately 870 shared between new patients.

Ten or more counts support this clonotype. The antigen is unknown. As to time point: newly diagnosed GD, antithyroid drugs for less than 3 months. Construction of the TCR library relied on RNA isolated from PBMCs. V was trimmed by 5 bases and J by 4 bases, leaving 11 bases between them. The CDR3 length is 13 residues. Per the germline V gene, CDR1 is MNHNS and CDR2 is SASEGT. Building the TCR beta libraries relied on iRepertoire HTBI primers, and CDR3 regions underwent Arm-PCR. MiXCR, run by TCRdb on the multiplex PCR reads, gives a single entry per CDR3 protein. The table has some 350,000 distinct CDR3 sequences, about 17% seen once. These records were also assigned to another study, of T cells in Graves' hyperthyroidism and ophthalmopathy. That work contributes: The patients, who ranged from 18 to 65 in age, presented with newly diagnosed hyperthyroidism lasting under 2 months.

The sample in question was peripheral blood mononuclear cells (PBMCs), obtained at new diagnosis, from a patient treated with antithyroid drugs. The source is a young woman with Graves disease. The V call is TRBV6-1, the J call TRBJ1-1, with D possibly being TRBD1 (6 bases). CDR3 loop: CASSPTGSTEAFF. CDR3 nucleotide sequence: TGTGCCAGCAGTCCGACAGGATCCACTGAAGCTTTCTTT.